Listed below are T cell receptor beta chains from one sample, sequenced in a study of shared clonotypes between healthy human individuals. The table came from immunoSEQ multiplex PCR; TCRdb's copy has only in-frame clones and leaves some out. The table shows approximately 110,000 clones, with around two thirds occurring only once. Material: memory CD8+ T cells sorted from blood. These receptors were taken from a woman in her twenties or thirties in good health. Both conserved end residues are part of each CDR3. The D gene is left open where the match is weak. Some rows mark clone size as missing; the rest say once, few, many or name a class of expanded clone.

j_call: TRBJ2-6; v_call: TRBV5-1; clone_size: NA; d_call: TRBD1; cdr3_nt: TGCGCCAGCAGCCCCGACAGGGCTGGGGCCAACGTCCTGACTTTC; cdr3_aa: CASSPDRAGANVLTF
j_call: TRBJ2-7; v_call: TRBV5-6; clone_size: NA; d_call: TRBD2; cdr3_nt: TGTGCCAGCAGCTTGGGGAGCGGGATATCCTACGAGCAGTACTTC; cdr3_aa: CASSLGSGISYEQYF
j_call: TRBJ1-4; v_call: TRBV14; clone_size: NA; d_call: NA; cdr3_nt: TGTGCCAGCAGCCAGGGCGGGAGTTCTAATGAAAAACTGTTTTTT; cdr3_aa: CASSQGGSSNEKLFF
j_call: TRBJ2-7; v_call: TRBV6-4; clone_size: NA; d_call: TRBD1; cdr3_nt: TGTGCCAGCTATGGACAGGGGCCCTCCTACGAGCAGTACTTC; cdr3_aa: CASYGQGPSYEQYF
j_call: TRBJ2-1; v_call: TRBV9; clone_size: NA; d_call: TRBD2; cdr3_nt: TGTGCCAGCAGCCCTATAGCGGGAGGGAGTTACAATGAGCAGTTCTTC; cdr3_aa: CASSPIAGGSYNEQFF
j_call: TRBJ1-1; v_call: TRBV21-1; clone_size: once; d_call: NA; cdr3_nt: TGTGCCAGCAGCAAATCCCAGGGGCACACTGAAGCTTTCTTT; cdr3_aa: CASSKSQGHTEAFF
j_call: TRBJ2-2; v_call: TRBV19; clone_size: NA; d_call: TRBD2; cdr3_nt: TGTGCCAGTGAGGGACTAGCGGGAGCGATCACCGGGGAGCTGTTTTTT; cdr3_aa: CASEGLAGAITGELFF
j_call: TRBJ1-1; v_call: TRBV19; clone_size: NA; d_call: NA; cdr3_nt: TGTGCCAGTAGTATCCCCGGGGTAGGTACAAGCACTGAAGCTTTCTTT; cdr3_aa: CASSIPGVGTSTEAFF
j_call: TRBJ1-1; v_call: TRBV28; clone_size: NA; d_call: NA; cdr3_nt: TGTGCCAGCAGTTTCTATCCACACTCGGGGACTGAAGCTTTCTTT; cdr3_aa: CASSFYPHSGTEAFF
j_call: TRBJ2-7; v_call: TRBV11-2; clone_size: few; d_call: NA; cdr3_nt: TGTGCCAGCAGCCCCTACATTGAGGAGCAGTACTTC; cdr3_aa: CASSPYIEEQYF
j_call: TRBJ2-6; v_call: TRBV25-1; clone_size: NA; d_call: NA; cdr3_nt: TGTGCCAGCAGTGAAAGCAAGGGGGAAGGGGCCAACGTCCTGACTTTC; cdr3_aa: CASSESKGEGANVLTF
j_call: TRBJ2-1; v_call: TRBV7-9; clone_size: NA; d_call: TRBD2; cdr3_nt: TGTGCCAGCAGCGTGACTAGCGGGAGGGCAAATGAGCAGTTCTTC; cdr3_aa: CASSVTSGRANEQFF
j_call: TRBJ2-7; v_call: TRBV7-9; clone_size: NA; d_call: NA; cdr3_nt: TGTGCCAGCACTCTAAAAGGGGCAACCTACGAGCAGTACTTC; cdr3_aa: CASTLKGATYEQYF
j_call: TRBJ2-7; v_call: TRBV6-5; clone_size: NA; d_call: TRBD1; cdr3_nt: TGTGCCAGCAGTCCCTGGACAGGGGGCTACGAGCAGTACTTC; cdr3_aa: CASSPWTGGYEQYF
j_call: TRBJ1-2; v_call: TRBV5-5; clone_size: few; d_call: TRBD1; cdr3_nt: TGTGCCAGCAGCTTGGCGACAGGGGAATGGAATGGCTACACCTTC; cdr3_aa: CASSLATGEWNGYTF
j_call: TRBJ1-5; v_call: TRBV28; clone_size: few; d_call: TRBD1; cdr3_nt: TGTGCCAGCAGTCCCCGACAGGGGGGCAATCAGCCCCAGCATTTT; cdr3_aa: CASSPRQGGNQPQHF
j_call: TRBJ2-7; v_call: TRBV6-6; clone_size: NA; d_call: NA; cdr3_nt: TGTGCCAGCAGTTTATCCCTAGCTAGTACCTACGAGCAGTACTTC; cdr3_aa: CASSLSLASTYEQYF
j_call: TRBJ1-2; v_call: TRBV2; clone_size: NA; d_call: NA; cdr3_nt: TGTGCCAGCAGTGAGTTGTCATCGGTCCCGGGAGGCTACACCTTC; cdr3_aa: CASSELSSVPGGYTF
j_call: TRBJ1-2; v_call: TRBV18; clone_size: NA; d_call: NA; cdr3_nt: TGTGCCAGCTCACCTGGACGTCTCTATGGCTACACCTTC; cdr3_aa: CASSPGRLYGYTF
j_call: TRBJ2-7; v_call: TRBV14; clone_size: NA; d_call: NA; cdr3_nt: TGTGCCAGCAGCCAAGGTCTCTACGAGCAGTACTTC; cdr3_aa: CASSQGLYEQYF
j_call: TRBJ2-3; v_call: TRBV28; clone_size: NA; d_call: TRBD2; cdr3_nt: TGTGCCAGCAGTTTCGAGTTAACGGCGGGAGAGGCAGATACGCAGTATTTT; cdr3_aa: CASSFELTAGEADTQYF
j_call: TRBJ1-1; v_call: TRBV7-6; clone_size: NA; d_call: NA; cdr3_nt: TGTGCCAGCAGCTTATGGGCAGAGAACACTGAAGCTTTCTTT; cdr3_aa: CASSLWAENTEAFF
j_call: TRBJ2-7; v_call: TRBV5-6; clone_size: NA; d_call: NA; cdr3_nt: TGTGCCAGCAAGACAGGTCTGGGTGAGCAGTACTTC; cdr3_aa: CASKTGLGEQYF
j_call: TRBJ1-5; v_call: TRBV19; clone_size: NA; d_call: TRBD1; cdr3_nt: TGTGCCAGTGCACGGACAGGGGCTTTAGCTAGCAATCAGCCCCAGCATTTT; cdr3_aa: CASARTGALASNQPQHF
j_call: TRBJ1-2; v_call: TRBV4-1; clone_size: NA; d_call: NA; cdr3_nt: TGCGCCAGCAGCCAAATGGGCTATGGCTACACCTTC; cdr3_aa: CASSQMGYGYTF
j_call: TRBJ1-2; v_call: TRBV5-6; clone_size: NA; d_call: TRBD1; cdr3_nt: TGTGCCAGCAGCACCGGGACAGCGGGACATGCTGGCTACACCTTC; cdr3_aa: CASSTGTAGHAGYTF
j_call: TRBJ2-1; v_call: TRBV7-9; clone_size: NA; d_call: NA; cdr3_nt: TGTGCCAGCAGCTCGGTGCGTAGCCCGAATGAGCAGTTCTTC; cdr3_aa: CASSSVRSPNEQFF
j_call: TRBJ2-7; v_call: TRBV15; clone_size: NA; d_call: NA; cdr3_nt: TGTGCCACCAGCAGAGAACAGGACATCTCCTACGAGCAGTACTTC; cdr3_aa: CATSREQDISYEQYF
j_call: TRBJ2-7; v_call: TRBV27; clone_size: NA; d_call: NA; cdr3_nt: TGTGCCAGCAGTTTTCTTGGTGGTGCAGGCGAGGGCGAGCAGTACTTC; cdr3_aa: CASSFLGGAGEGEQYF
j_call: TRBJ1-1; v_call: TRBV7-2; clone_size: NA; d_call: NA; cdr3_nt: TGTGCCAGCAGCTTACTAACAGGGAGGTGGTTTACTGAAGCTTTCTTT; cdr3_aa: CASSLLTGRWFTEAFF
j_call: TRBJ2-2; v_call: TRBV4-1; clone_size: NA; d_call: NA; cdr3_nt: TGCGCCAGCAGCCAATTCCGGGAGAACACCGGGGAGCTGTTTTTT; cdr3_aa: CASSQFRENTGELFF
j_call: TRBJ2-1; v_call: TRBV5-1; clone_size: NA; d_call: TRBD1; cdr3_nt: TGCGCCAGCAGAATGGGACAGGGGGAAGGCAATGAGCAGTTCTTC; cdr3_aa: CASRMGQGEGNEQFF
j_call: TRBJ1-5; v_call: TRBV4-2; clone_size: NA; d_call: NA; cdr3_nt: TGTGCCAGCAGCCAAGCCAGAAGTCAGCCCCAGCATTTT; cdr3_aa: CASSQARSQPQHF
j_call: TRBJ2-7; v_call: TRBV28; clone_size: NA; d_call: TRBD2; cdr3_nt: TGTGCCAGCAGTTCCCTCGCGGGGGGTACCTACGAGCAGTACTTC; cdr3_aa: CASSSLAGGTYEQYF
j_call: TRBJ1-1; v_call: TRBV6-5; clone_size: NA; d_call: TRBD1; cdr3_nt: TGTGCCAGCAGGTCGGACAGGGTCGGTGACACTGAAGCTTTCTTT; cdr3_aa: CASRSDRVGDTEAFF
j_call: TRBJ2-1; v_call: TRBV28; clone_size: NA; d_call: NA; cdr3_nt: TGTGCCAGCAGTTTAGTGGGAGAGATGAATGAGCAGTTCTTC; cdr3_aa: CASSLVGEMNEQFF
j_call: TRBJ1-2; v_call: TRBV27; clone_size: NA; d_call: NA; cdr3_nt: TGTGCCAGCAAAACAGGGCACGATTTGGGCTACACCTTC; cdr3_aa: CASKTGHDLGYTF
j_call: TRBJ1-5; v_call: TRBV4-2; clone_size: many; d_call: NA; cdr3_nt: TGTGCCAGCAGCAGCGAGGGGGAACATCAGCCCCAGCATTTT; cdr3_aa: CASSSEGEHQPQHF
j_call: TRBJ1-5; v_call: TRBV6-4; clone_size: NA; d_call: NA; cdr3_nt: TGTGCCAGCAGTGAGGGGGCAAACCAGCCCCAGCATTTT; cdr3_aa: CASSEGANQPQHF
j_call: TRBJ1-1; v_call: TRBV18; clone_size: NA; d_call: NA; cdr3_nt: TGTGCCAGCTCACCATCCCTCCCCTGGGGATTAACTGAAGCTTTCTTT; cdr3_aa: CASSPSLPWGLTEAFF
j_call: TRBJ2-7; v_call: TRBV5-5; clone_size: NA; d_call: NA; cdr3_nt: TGTGCCAGCAGCTACCTATACGAGCAGTACTTC; cdr3_aa: CASSYLYEQYF
j_call: TRBJ2-7; v_call: TRBV6-1; clone_size: NA; d_call: NA; cdr3_nt: TGTGCCAGCAGTGAAGAGGAGGGACCTTTGTCCCTCGAGCAGTACTTC; cdr3_aa: CASSEEEGPLSLEQYF
j_call: TRBJ2-7; v_call: TRBV2; clone_size: few; d_call: NA; cdr3_nt: TGTGCCAGCGCTGGAGAGCAATCATCCTACGAGCAGTACTTC; cdr3_aa: CASAGEQSSYEQYF
j_call: TRBJ2-5; v_call: TRBV9; clone_size: NA; d_call: TRBD2; cdr3_nt: TGTGCCAGCAGCGTAGATGGAACTAGCGTAATACAAGAGACCCAGTACTTC; cdr3_aa: CASSVDGTSVIQETQYF
j_call: TRBJ1-5; v_call: TRBV4-1; clone_size: NA; d_call: NA; cdr3_nt: TGCGCCAGCAGCCAAGAAGCTTGGTGGGGCAATCAGCCCCAGCATTTT; cdr3_aa: CASSQEAWWGNQPQHF
j_call: TRBJ2-5; v_call: TRBV19; clone_size: many; d_call: NA; cdr3_nt: TGTGCCAGTAGCCCCCCGAATGACGACCCCGCGAGGGAGACCCAGTACTTC; cdr3_aa: CASSPPNDDPARETQYF
j_call: TRBJ1-3; v_call: TRBV28; clone_size: few; d_call: TRBD1; cdr3_nt: TGTGCCAGCAGTCCAGGGACAGTAGAGCGGAACACCATATATTTT; cdr3_aa: CASSPGTVERNTIYF
j_call: TRBJ2-1; v_call: TRBV4-2; clone_size: few; d_call: TRBD2; cdr3_nt: TGTGCCAGCAGCCAAGAAACGGGAGGATCCTACAATGAGCAGTTCTTC; cdr3_aa: CASSQETGGSYNEQFF
j_call: TRBJ2-1; v_call: TRBV19; clone_size: once; d_call: NA; cdr3_nt: TGTGCCAGTAGTATAGATGGGAGGCCCATGAATGAGCAGTTCTTC; cdr3_aa: CASSIDGRPMNEQFF
j_call: TRBJ2-3; v_call: TRBV28; clone_size: NA; d_call: NA; cdr3_nt: TGTGCCAGCAGCCCCAGGACATTTCGTTTTGGCACAGATACGCAGTATTTT; cdr3_aa: CASSPRTFRFGTDTQYF
j_call: TRBJ1-1; v_call: TRBV6-1; clone_size: NA; d_call: NA; cdr3_nt: TGTGCCAGCAGTGAACAGAGCGAGGGAAACACTGAAGCTTTCTTT; cdr3_aa: CASSEQSEGNTEAFF
j_call: TRBJ1-2; v_call: TRBV13; clone_size: NA; d_call: NA; cdr3_nt: TGTGCCAGCAGGCAGAAGGGGGGATGGGGCTATGGCTACACCTTC; cdr3_aa: CASRQKGGWGYGYTF
j_call: TRBJ1-3; v_call: TRBV9; clone_size: NA; d_call: NA; cdr3_nt: TGTGCCAGCACCCCCGAAGTCGGAAACACCATATATTTT; cdr3_aa: CASTPEVGNTIYF
j_call: TRBJ2-5; v_call: TRBV6-4; clone_size: NA; d_call: TRBD2; cdr3_nt: TGTGCCAGCAGTGAGGTCCTGGGAGGGGAGCAGTACTTC; cdr3_aa: CASSEVLGGEQYF
j_call: TRBJ1-4; v_call: TRBV10-3; clone_size: NA; d_call: NA; cdr3_nt: TGTGCCATCAGTGTCCTTGGACAGCCTAATGAAAAACTGTTTTTT; cdr3_aa: CAISVLGQPNEKLFF
j_call: TRBJ1-2; v_call: TRBV2; clone_size: NA; d_call: NA; cdr3_nt: TGTGCCAGCACTCGACAGCCAACTAACTATGGCTACACCTTC; cdr3_aa: CASTRQPTNYGYTF